The 19 T cell receptor beta chains reported below all come from one sample, sequenced in a study of blood T cells in healthy people across ages (dated by TCRdb to between 2015 and 2016). Libraries were prepared through 5' RACE. TCRdb lists the instrument as Illumina HiSeq 2500. The second PCR ran for about 7 to 11 cycles and used a J-beta primer mix along with a sample-barcoded 5' primer. TCRdb cleaned the public reads at Q25 with fastp, built clones with MiXCR and kept in-frame beta chains. Each CDR3 protein gets just one entry, which takes the most common genes and DNA from the rows behind it. Here the sample has hundreds of thousands of distinct CDR3 sequences; around 41% occur a single time. The ten largest clones take up around 30% of the sample. Input material: blood. The receptors were gathered from a man of 80 years or more in good health.

This chain links TRBV20-1 with TRBJ2-7, with TRBD2 matching over 9 bases. Per germline, CDR1 DFQATT and CDR2 SNEGSKA (reference sequence). The V and J ends lost 1 base and 2 bases, in that order; junction bases with no gene match: 6. This CDR3 is built from 15 residues. Here the CDR3 reads CSARVLAGLPYEQYF. The CDR3 bases are TGCAGTGCTAGAGTACTAGCGGGTCTTCCCTACGAGCAGTACTTC.

Concerning this clonotype itself: The junction departs from the called germline gene at one end, perhaps through a read error. The chain carries TRBV11-2 and TRBJ1-5; D call uncertain. Germline-derived CDR1 and CDR2 are SGHAT and FQNNGV. The CDR3 has 14 amino acids. The CDR3 reads CASSLGPGNQLQHF. CDR3 in DNA: TGTGCCAGCAGCCTCGGACCTGGCAATCAGCTCCAGCATTTT. Combining the CDR3 with reference TRBV11-2 and TRBJ1-5 gives the whole variable domain EAGVAQSPRYKIIEKRQSVAFWCNPISGHATLYWYQQILGQGPKLLIQFQNNGVVDDSQLPKDRFSAERLKGVDSTLKIQPAKLEDSAVYLCASSLGPGNQLQHFGDGTRLSIL.

This clonotype was detected only a few times. The chain is built from TRBV6-2 or TRBV6-3 and TRBJ2-6; 8 bases are a match to TRBD1. CDR1 MNHEY and CDR2 SVGEGT come from the germline V gene. Trimming removed 6 bases from V and 2 bases from J; junction bases left unmatched: 6. The CDR3 sequence is 16 residues long. As DNA, the CDR3 is TGTGCCAGCAGACCTCGGGACAGGACTGGGGCCAACGTCCTGACTTTC. It yields the protein CASRPRDRTGANVLTF.

Details on this clonotype: A read error may produce the germline difference seen at one junction end. The gene calls are TRBV24-1 and TRBJ2-1, with 7 bases identical to TRBD2. This CDR3 comprises 14 residues. The germline V gene has CDR1 KGHDR and CDR2 SFDVKD. Written as DNA, the CDR3 is TGTTCCACCAGTGATTGGGATGGGAGGGATGAGCAGTTCTTC. Amino acid sequence: CSTSDWDGRDEQFF.

This clonotype was seen many times. The chain has TRBV7-2 and TRBJ1-4; no reliable D call. The CDR3 runs 11 residues. The germline V and J ends were trimmed by 5 bases and 5 bases, with 3 bases remaining between them. Germline CDR1 is SGHTA and CDR2 is FQGNSA. The CDR3 here is CASSLNEKLFF. CDR3 coding DNA: TGTGCCAGCAGCCTGAATGAAAAACTGTTTTTT. The full variable domain, its missing parts supplied by reference TRBV7-2 and TRBJ1-4, is GAGVSQSPSNKVTEKGKDVELRCDPISGHTALYWYRQSLGQGLEFLIYFQGNSAPDKSGLPSDRFSAERTGGSVSTLTIQRTQQEDSAVYLCASSLNEKLFFGSGTQLSVL.

This clonotype was seen a handful of times. CDR3 sequence reads: CASSLLARNEQYF. The CDR3, as DNA: TGTGCCAGCAGCTTACTGGCCAGGAACGAGCAGTACTTC. The chain has TRBV7-9 and TRBJ2-7; D is uncertain. Germline lookup yields CDR1 SEHNR and CDR2 FQNEAQ (reference sequence). V was pared by 2 bases and J by 5 bases, with 10 bases between. CDR3 length equals 13 residues.

This clonotype occurred a few times. This chain links TRBV3-1 with TRBJ1-6; D not resolved. The germline gives CDR1 LGHDT, CDR2 YNNKEL (reference sequence). The CDR3 has 12 amino acids. V gave up 4 bases and J gave up 7 bases, with 5 bases separating them. CDR3 DNA: TGTGCCAGCAGCCCTTCGAATTCACCCCTCCACTTT. This sequence encodes CASSPSNSPLHF.

The table lists this clonotype with many counts. This rearrangement joins TRBV7-2 to TRBJ2-7, with a tentative D call TRBD2 (5 bases). V lost 5 bases and J lost 2, with 10 bases in between. The CDR3 spans 13 residues. Germline CDR1 reads SGHTA; CDR2 reads FQGNSA. The CDR3 sequence is CASSALVPYEQYF. The CDR3 DNA reads TGTGCCAGCAGCGCACTAGTTCCCTACGAGCAGTACTTC.

The chain links TRBV4-3 to TRBJ2-7, with D unclear. The CDR3 is 13 residues long. The germline CDR1 and CDR2 sequences are LGHNA and YSLEER. The ends were cut back, 6 bases at V and 1 base at J, with 10 bases in the middle. CDR3 in amino acids: CASRRRRSYEQYF. The CDR3 DNA reads as TGCGCCAGCAGGCGTCGAAGATCCTACGAGCAGTACTTC.

V and J are TRBV25-1 and TRBJ2-7; 10 bases line up with TRBD1. The V gene end was trimmed by 6 bases and the J gene end by 4 bases; junction bases not matched to a gene: 6. The CDR3 length is 14 residues. CDR1 and CDR2 (germline): MGHDK, SYGVNS. CDR3 loop: CASSDDRGRYEQYF. In DNA form, the CDR3 reads TGTGCCAGCAGCGACGACAGGGGGCGGTACGAGCAGTACTTC.

This clonotype was counted between two and nine times. This rearrangement joins TRBV5-1 to TRBJ2-1; no reliable D call. Trimming shortened V by 7 bases and J by 6 bases, and 14 bases separated the two germline ends. CDR1 is SGHRS, CDR2 YFSETQ, per germline. CDR3 length: 13 residues. The chain's CDR3 is CASSLGTLNEQFF. The CDR3 DNA reads as TGCGCCAGCTCCCTGGGCACTCTCAATGAGCAGTTCTTC.

The chain is built from TRBV6-2 or TRBV6-3 and TRBJ2-3, with unresolved D. The CDR3 contains 15 residues. Germline V lookup: CDR1 MNHEY, CDR2 SVGEGT. Trimming pared 5 bases from V and 4 bases from J, leaving 16 bases between. CDR3 loop: CASSHNGEVADTQYF. For the CDR3, the DNA is TGTGCCAGCAGTCACAACGGCGAGGTCGCAGATACGCAGTATTTT.

This clonotype was counted a few times. The chain couples TRBV15 to TRBJ2-5; D is ambiguous. The CDR3 has 14 residues. The V end was cut by 1 base, the J end by 1 base, with 7 bases between. Germline CDR1 and CDR2: LNHNV and YYDKDF (reference sequence). The CDR3 protein is CATSRGAVQETQYF. CDR3 nucleotide sequence: TGTGCCACCAGCAGAGGGGCGGTCCAAGAGACCCAGTACTTC.

This chain joins TRBV29-1 and TRBJ2-7; 7 bases agree with TRBD1. The junction had 11 bases not matched to a gene; V was cut back by 2 bases and J by 7 bases. Germline CDR1 SQVTM, CDR2 ANQGSEA. CDR3 length equals 14 residues. Here the CDR3 reads CSVESPDRLNEQYF. The DNA for the CDR3 is TGCAGCGTTGAAAGCCCGGACAGGCTGAATGAGCAGTACTTC.

Many counts were recorded for this clonotype. This sequence joins TRBV12-3 or TRBV12-4 and TRBJ2-3; TRBD2 matches at 8 bases. The CDR3 length is 15 residues. The ends lost 10 bases at V and 7 bases at J; junction bases unmatched: 16. The CDR3 DNA sequence: TGTGCCATCCGGACGGAGGGGACTAGACGAAATACGCAGTATTTT. Protein product: CAIRTEGTRRNTQYF.

The chain combines TRBV10-1 with TRBJ2-7, with TRBD2 matching 12 bases. The trim removed 2 bases at V and 6 bases at J, leaving 5 bases unmatched. CDR3 size: 15 residues. Germline V gene lookup returns CDR1 WNHNN and CDR2 SYGVQD (reference sequence). The CDR3 is CASSERSSGRGEQYF. CDR3 in DNA: TGCGCCAGCAGTGAGAGGTCTAGCGGGAGGGGCGAGCAGTACTTC.

The chain uses TRBV20-1 and TRBJ1-5; maybe TRBD1 (6 bases). The CDR3 extends over 12 amino acids. Looked up from germline, CDR1 is DFQATT and CDR2 is SNEGSKA (reference sequence). Trimming removed 8 bases at V and 5 bases at J, with 13 bases between. CDR3 sequence (DNA): TGCAGTTGCATGGAGGGGGATCAGCCCCAGCATTTT. It translates to CSCMEGDQPQHF.

Of note for this clonotype: Mismatch with germline at one junction end may stem from a read error. J is TRBJ1-4 and V is TRBV6-5; the D is unclear. This CDR3 is built from 13 residues. Germline V gene data show CDR1 as MNHEY and CDR2 as SVGAGI. CDR3 protein: CASGFATNEELFF. The CDR3 nucleotides read TGTGCCAGCGGGTTTGCAACTAATGAAGAACTGTTTTTT.

The rearrangement uses TRBV20-1 and TRBJ2-4; D remains unclear. Judging by the DNA end, TRBJ2-7 fits better; the J call may be wrong. The CDR3 spans 11 residues. From germline, CDR1 is DFQATT and CDR2 SNEGSKA (reference sequence). CDR3 nucleotides: TGCAGTGCTATGGGTCGGGACGAGCAGTACTTC. Translated, it gives CSAMGRDEQYF.